Each of the 24 T cell receptor beta chains below was sequenced from the same sample in a study of CD8 T cells in ankylosing spondylitis. TCRdb passed the 5' RACE reads through MiXCR, listing each CDR3 protein once. The data show roughly 140,000 distinct CDR3 sequences, with roughly 44% seen just once and 15% held by the top ten. The material sequenced was synovial fluid, either unsorted or a sorted T cell fraction (not recorded which). The receptors stem from a male donor with ankylosing spondylitis.

The table lists this clonotype with a few counts. The V and J genes are TRBV7-8 and TRBJ2-1, with D uncertain. In germline, CDR1 is SGHVS, CDR2 FQNEAQ. This CDR3 has 17 residues. Trimming removed 4 bases from V and 1 base from J, with 17 bases in between. This CDR3 reads CASSSSVAITSYNEQFF. The CDR3 nucleotides read TGTGCCAGCAGCTCATCTGTGGCAATTACTTCCTACAATGAGCAGTTCTTC.

This clonotype came up a few times. J is TRBJ1-1 and V is TRBV12-3 or TRBV12-4; 7 bases align to TRBD1. V lost 5 bases to trimming and J lost 5 bases; unmatched junction nucleotides: 11. This CDR3 comprises 15 residues. CDR3 nucleotide sequence: TGTGCCAGCAGTGCCAGATCAGGGGGTAGGACTGAAGCTTTCTTT. It yields the protein CASSARSGGRTEAFF.

CDR3 DNA: TGTGCCAGCTCACCATGGACTAGAGGAGAGACCCAGTACTTC. As protein: CASSPWTRGETQYF. The chain links TRBV18 to TRBJ2-5; 7 bases are shared with TRBD2. This CDR3 contains 14 residues. Trimming cost V 2 bases and J 4 bases; bases outside gene matches: 4. Germline CDR1 reads KGHSH; CDR2 reads LQKENI.

The rearrangement joins TRBV10-3 to TRBJ1-1; D possibly corresponds to TRBD1 (6 bases). The germline gives CDR1 ENHRY, CDR2 SYGVKD. The V end lost 2 bases, the J end lost 8 bases, and 12 bases lay between the germline ends. There are 13 residues in the CDR3. For the CDR3, the DNA is TGTGCCATCAGTGAGACATCCGGGACAGAAGCTTTCTTT. Amino acid sequence: CAISETSGTEAFF.

The chain combines TRBV2 with TRBJ2-7; 9 nucleotides align to TRBD2. The CDR3 contains 14 residues. The junction had 1 base not matched to a gene; V was cut back by 2 bases and J by 2 bases. Germline CDR1 and CDR2: SNHLY and FYNNEI. The CDR3, as DNA: TGTGCCAGCAGTGAACTAGCGGGGCCCTACGAGCAGTACTTC. It codes for CASSELAGPYEQYF.

The chain has TRBV7-9 and TRBJ2-7; 8 positions agree with TRBD1. Germline trimming cut 5 bases from V and 2 bases from J; bases unmatched to any gene: 8. CDR3 size: 15 residues. From germline, CDR1 is SEHNR and CDR2 FQNEAQ (reference sequence). The DNA of the CDR3 is TGTGCCAGCAGCCCTCCGGACAGGGCCACCTACGAGCAGTACTTC. Its protein is CASSPPDRATYEQYF.

The chain has TRBV7-6 and TRBJ2-1, with D tentatively TRBD2 (6 bases). This CDR3 contains 14 residues. Germline CDR1 SGHVS, CDR2 FNYEAQ. V was shortened by 1 base and J by 9 bases, with 13 bases between the two germline ends. CDR3 DNA: TGTGCCAGCAGCTTAGGAAGGAGGGGCAGTGAGCAGTTCTTC. Translation: CASSLGRRGSEQFF.

This clonotype was found many times. The chain is built from TRBV29-1 and TRBJ2-7; D is perhaps TRBD1 (6 bases). The CDR3 covers 16 residues. Germline V gene data show CDR1 as SQVTM and CDR2 as ANQGSEA. With 1 base removed from V and 2 bases from J, the gap between germline ends came to 18 bases. The CDR3 bases are TGCAGCGTTGAAGGTGATAGCAGGGGCTCCACCTACGAGCAGTACTTC. Protein: CSVEGDSRGSTYEQYF.

This clonotype was recorded many times. The J gene is TRBJ2-7, the V gene TRBV20-1; D is ambiguous. Per germline, CDR1 DFQATT and CDR2 SNEGSKA (reference sequence). This CDR3 has 12 amino acids. V was clipped by 3 bases and J by 1 base, with 7 bases between them. This chain's CDR3 is CSASEVSYEQYF. For the CDR3, the DNA is TGCAGTGCTAGTGAAGTTTCCTACGAGCAGTACTTC.

This clonotype appeared a few times. The chain combines TRBV2 with TRBJ2-2, with unresolved D. V gave up 1 base and J gave up 8 bases, with 8 bases separating them. Germline V CDR1 and CDR2: SNHLY, FYNNEI. This CDR3 spans 13 amino acids. For the CDR3, the DNA is TGTGCCAGCAGTGAAGGTGTGTCTGGGGAGCTGTTTTTT. Amino acids: CASSEGVSGELFF.

CDR3 DNA: TGTGCCAGCATACCCGGCACCGGGGAGCTGTTTTTT. Amino acids: CASIPGTGELFF. This chain joins TRBV7-9 and TRBJ2-2; D is unclear. Germline assignment: CDR1 SEHNR and CDR2 FQNEAQ (reference sequence). This CDR3 has 12 amino acids. V gave up 7 bases and J gave up 4 bases, with 7 bases separating them.

The CDR3 sequence: CATLPRGTEAFF. The CDR3, as DNA: TGTGCCACCCTCCCCCGGGGCACTGAAGCTTTCTTT. The chain employs TRBV6-1 and TRBJ1-1; D call uncertain. Deletions cut 10 bases from V and 4 bases from J, with 13 bases between. The CDR3 spans 12 residues. CDR1 is MNHNS, CDR2 SASEGT, per germline.

The chain couples TRBV6-2 or TRBV6-3 to TRBJ2-7; 7 bases are shared with TRBD1. Germline CDR1 MNHEY, CDR2 SVGEGT. CDR3 length equals 13 residues. The J segment lost 0 bases and the V segment lost 6 bases, leaving 2 bases of the junction unmatched. CDR3 in amino acids: CASRQGTSYEQYF. The CDR3 DNA reads TGTGCCAGCAGACAGGGGACCTCCTACGAGCAGTACTTC.

The sample holds a few counts of this clonotype. The chain carries TRBV25-1 and TRBJ1-4; no clear D. The CDR3 has 13 residues. Trimming cost V 5 bases and J 7 bases, with 11 bases left between them. Germline values: CDR1 MGHDK, CDR2 SYGVNS. CDR3: CASSHGVTEKLFF. The CDR3 bases are TGTGCCAGCAGTCACGGTGTTACTGAAAAACTGTTTTTT. Based on the CDR3 plus reference TRBV25-1 and TRBJ1-4, the full variable domain is EADIYQTPRYLVIGTGKKITLECSQTMGHDKMYWYQQDPGMELHLIHYSYGVNSTEKGDLSSESTVSRIRTEHFPLTLESARPSHTSQYLCASSHGVTEKLFFGSGTQLSVL.

This chain links TRBV4-1 with TRBJ2-3; D uncertain. The V gene lost 6 bases and the J gene lost 2 bases, with 15 bases spanning the gap. CDR1 MGHRA and CDR2 YSYEKL come from the germline V gene. This CDR3 region has 15 residues. In DNA form, the CDR3 reads TGCGCCAGCAGTCCCGTGGGGTGGCTCACAGATACGCAGTATTTT. Amino acid sequence: CASSPVGWLTDTQYF.

The V call is TRBV7-8, the J call TRBJ1-6; D not resolved. This CDR3 region has 16 residues. CDR1 is SGHVS and CDR2 is FQNEAQ in the germline V gene. The V end lost 4 bases, the J end lost 1 base, and 11 bases lay between the germline ends. CDR3 sequence reads: CASSSTFWSYNSPLHF. Here the CDR3 DNA reads TGTGCCAGCAGCTCCACCTTTTGGTCCTATAATTCACCCCTCCACTTT. Together with reference TRBV7-8 and TRBJ1-6, the CDR3 gives the full variable domain: GAGVSQSPRYKVAKRGQDVALRCDPISGHVSLFWYQQALGQGPEFLTYFQNEAQLDKSGLPSDRFFAERPEGSVSTLKIQRTQQEDSAVYLCASSSTFWSYNSPLHFGNGTRLTVT.

This clonotype was seen many times. The V gene is TRBV30, the J gene TRBJ1-1; D remains unclear. V was pared by 0 bases and J by 8 bases, with 7 bases between. CDR1 is GTSNPN and CDR2 is SVGIG in the germline V gene (reference sequence). The CDR3 spans 11 residues. The CDR3 sequence is CAWSVLAEAFF. The CDR3 nucleotides are TGTGCCTGGAGTGTATTGGCAGAAGCTTTCTTT.

The chain joins TRBV24-1 to TRBJ2-3; 10 bases are a match to TRBD2. CDR3 length equals 13 residues. Germline lookup yields CDR1 KGHDR and CDR2 SFDVKD. The V segment lost 4 bases and the J segment 11 bases; nucleotides outside the gene matches: 5. The CDR3 DNA is TGTGCCACCAGTGACCAGACTAGCGGGCTGCAGTATTTT. Translating it yields CATSDQTSGLQYF.

This chain links TRBV7-8 with TRBJ1-4; D gene uncertain. The length of the CDR3 is 14 residues. Germline values: CDR1 SGHVS, CDR2 FQNEAQ. V gave up 5 bases and J gave up 10 bases, with 17 bases separating them. CDR3 nucleotide sequence: TGTGCCAGCAGCGCAGGACCCGGGCCACGAAAACTGTTTTTT. This codes for CASSAGPGPRKLFF. The full variable domain, in which reference TRBV7-8 and TRBJ1-4 provide the parts outside the CDR3, is GAGVSQSPRYKVAKRGQDVALRCDPISGHVSLFWYQQALGQGPEFLTYFQNEAQLDKSGLPSDRFFAERPEGSVSTLKIQRTQQEDSAVYLCASSAGPGPRKLFFGSGTQLSVL.

This clonotype was detected a few times. V and J are TRBV6-1 and TRBJ1-2, with 7 bases that match TRBD1. CDR3 length: 14 amino acids. The germline CDR1 and CDR2 sequences are MNHNS and SASEGT. V shed 5 bases, J shed 4 bases, and the junction held 7 bases outside the gene matches. CDR3 in amino acids: CASSNNGDSYGYTF. The CDR3 DNA sequence: TGTGCCAGCAGTAATAACGGGGACAGCTATGGCTACACCTTC.

The table lists this clonotype with a few counts. The rearrangement links TRBV5-1 to TRBJ2-7, with 11 bases that match TRBD2. Germline CDR1 is SGHRS and CDR2 is YFSETQ. V shed 5 bases and J 3 bases; nucleotides not matched to a gene: 16. This CDR3 is built from 18 residues. The CDR3 here is CASSSRKTSGVGIYEQYF. The CDR3 nucleotides read TGCGCCAGCAGTTCTCGCAAGACTAGCGGGGTAGGGATCTACGAGCAGTACTTC.

This clonotype was seen just once. V usage is TRBV27 and J usage is TRBJ2-7, with D uncertain. V was pared by 5 bases and J by 0 bases, with 11 bases between. The CDR3 contains 14 residues. From germline, CDR1 is MNHEY and CDR2 SMNVEV (reference sequence). CDR3 protein: CASSTAISSYEQYF. In nucleotides, the CDR3 is TGTGCCAGCAGTACCGCCATCAGCTCCTACGAGCAGTACTTC.

This clonotype was counted only a few times. The J gene is TRBJ2-2, the V gene TRBV5-1, with D tentatively TRBD2 (6 bases). V gave up 4 bases and J gave up 6 bases, with 16 bases separating them. In germline, CDR1 is SGHRS, CDR2 YFSETQ. The CDR3 is 15 amino acids. This CDR3 reads CASSRRGLGPGELFF. The DNA of the CDR3 is TGCGCCAGCAGCAGAAGGGGACTGGGTCCCGGGGAGCTGTTTTTT.

This chain uses TRBV5-1 with TRBJ2-7; possible D gene TRBD1, 6 bases. CDR1 and CDR2 (germline): SGHRS, YFSETQ. V dropped 0 bases and J dropped 3 bases, with 13 bases sitting between them. This CDR3 has 15 residues. This CDR3 is CASSLAQGLIYEQYF. Here the CDR3 DNA reads TGCGCCAGCAGCTTGGCACAGGGATTAATCTACGAGCAGTACTTC.